The 20 T cell receptor beta chains presented below share a single source sample, sequenced in a study of CD8 T cells in ankylosing spondylitis. One entry per CDR3 protein, called by TCRdb with MiXCR from the 5' RACE reads. In the table there are just over 150,000 distinct CDR3 sequences, about 16% of which are singletons. Sequenced material: blood, either unsorted or a sorted T cell fraction (not recorded which). These receptors were collected from a male donor with ankylosing spondylitis or in good health (not recorded which).

This chain connects TRBV3-1 to TRBJ2-1; D unclear. This CDR3 is built from 11 residues. In germline, CDR1 is LGHDT, CDR2 YNNKEL (reference sequence). The V and J ends lost 4 bases and 8 bases respectively, with 6 bases between them. In DNA, the CDR3 is TGTGCCAGCAGCCGGATCGATGAGCAGTTCTTC. Amino acids: CASSRIDEQFF.

This clonotype was seen at least ten times. J is TRBJ2-1 and V is TRBV9; 9 bases map to TRBD2. The CDR3 consists of 16 residues. V shed 4 bases, J shed 4 bases, and the junction held 9 bases outside the gene matches. From germline, CDR1 is SGDLS and CDR2 YYNGEE. The CDR3 reads CASSPMETSGYNEQFF. Here the CDR3 DNA reads TGTGCCAGCAGCCCCATGGAGACTAGCGGATACAATGAGCAGTTCTTC.

This clonotype showed up just a few times. The rearrangement links TRBV5-1 to TRBJ2-1; 10 bases are shared with TRBD2. The ends lost 1 base at V and 6 bases at J; junction bases unmatched: 7. In germline, CDR1 is SGHRS, CDR2 YFSETQ. The CDR3 sequence is 16 residues long. This CDR3 is CASSLSGLAGANEQFF. CDR3 in DNA: TGCGCCAGCAGCTTGTCTGGTCTAGCGGGAGCCAATGAGCAGTTCTTC.

Ten or more counts support this clonotype. This chain's CDR3 is CASSYRSHNTGELFF. The DNA for the CDR3 is TGTGCCAGCAGTTATAGAAGCCATAACACCGGGGAGCTGTTTTTT. The chain has TRBV6-5 and TRBJ2-2; no definite D call. Trimming took 3 bases from V and 2 from J, leaving 10 bases between them. The CDR3 is 15 amino acids. Germline-derived CDR1 and CDR2 are MNHEY and SVGAGI.

This clonotype was observed at least ten times. The genes are TRBV20-1 and TRBJ2-1, with D perhaps matching TRBD1 (6 bases). CDR3 length: 14 residues. Trimming stripped 5 bases from V and 0 bases from J, with 11 bases between. CDR1 DFQATT and CDR2 SNEGSKA come from the germline V gene (reference sequence). The CDR3 protein is CSAEDRRSYNEQFF. In DNA, the CDR3 is TGCAGTGCTGAAGACAGGCGCTCCTACAATGAGCAGTTCTTC.

The chain joins TRBV5-1 to TRBJ2-1; no clear D gene. In germline, CDR1 is SGHRS, CDR2 YFSETQ. V shed 7 bases and J shed 6 bases, with 17 bases lying between them. This CDR3 contains 14 residues. The CDR3 is CASGFGSGFNEQFF. The CDR3 coding sequence is TGCGCCAGCGGGTTTGGTTCGGGCTTCAATGAGCAGTTCTTC.

There are many counts of this clonotype. The chain combines TRBV2 with TRBJ1-4; no definite D call. Germline-derived CDR1 and CDR2 are SNHLY and FYNNEI. The CDR3 covers 13 residues. V gave up 6 bases and J gave up 8 bases, with 13 bases separating them. CDR3 DNA sequence: TGTGCCAGCAGCAGGATAGGTCGAGAAAAACTGTTTTTT. This gives the protein CASSRIGREKLFF. The variable domain in full, completed from reference TRBV2 and TRBJ1-4, reads EPEVTQTPSHQVTQMGQEVILRCVPISNHLYFYWYRQILGQKVEFLVSFYNNEISEKSEIFDDQFSVERPDGSNFTLKIRSTKLEDSAMYFCASSRIGREKLFFGSGTQLSVL.

This clonotype was seen many times. The V and J genes are TRBV10-3 and TRBJ2-5, with D possibly matching TRBD1 (6 bases). This CDR3 spans 14 amino acids. With 0 bases removed from V and 6 bases from J, the gap between germline ends came to 11 bases. Germline CDR1 is ENHRY and CDR2 is SYGVKD. CDR3 sequence reads: CAISESTGTKTQYF. The CDR3 bases are TGTGCCATCAGTGAGTCCACAGGGACGAAGACCCAGTACTTC.

This clonotype appeared a few times. The chain recombines TRBV20-1 with TRBJ1-1, with D possibly being TRBD1 (5 bases). Deletions cut 4 bases from V and 11 bases from J, with 17 bases between. The CDR3 totals 12 residues. Germline-derived CDR1 and CDR2 are DFQATT and SNEGSKA (reference sequence). The CDR3 region has the DNA TGCAGTGCTACCGACAGCCTATCTAGGGCTTTCTTT. Its protein is CSATDSLSRAFF.

This clonotype was picked up many times. The V call is TRBV24-1, the J call TRBJ2-2, with D perhaps TRBD2 (5 bases). V was pared by 2 bases and J by 5 bases, with 5 bases between. CDR1 and CDR2 (germline): KGHDR, SFDVKD. CDR3 length: 13 residues. CDR3 residues: CATSDWRTGELFF. DNA for the CDR3: TGTGCCACCAGTGATTGGAGGACCGGGGAGCTGTTTTTT.

This clonotype was seen at least ten times. The chain joins TRBV12-3 or TRBV12-4 to TRBJ2-2; no definite D call. The CDR3 consists of 14 residues. Trimming cost V 6 bases and J 6 bases, with 14 bases left between them. In DNA, the CDR3 is TGTGCCAGCAGCCCGATTTATTTGTCCGGGGAGCTGTTTTTT. It specifies CASSPIYLSGELFF.

This clonotype was seen more than once but under ten times. The V and J genes are TRBV20-1 and TRBJ2-2, with 12 bases matching TRBD2. V gave up 1 base and J gave up 3 bases; unmatched junction bases: 6. The CDR3 sequence is 17 residues long. The V gene's germline CDR1 is DFQATT and CDR2 SNEGSKA (reference sequence). The CDR3 protein is CSARVDRLAGDTGELFF. The CDR3 region has the DNA TGCAGTGCTAGAGTCGACCGACTAGCGGGAGACACCGGGGAGCTGTTTTTT.

The J gene is TRBJ1-2, the V gene TRBV18; 7 positions agree with TRBD1. The V and J ends lost 3 bases and 2 bases, in that order; junction bases with no gene match: 3. This CDR3 is 14 amino acids long. Germline CDR1 KGHSH, CDR2 LQKENI. The chain's CDR3 is CASSPKTGNYGYTF. CDR3 nucleotide sequence: TGTGCCAGCTCACCTAAGACAGGGAACTATGGCTACACCTTC.

In its sample, this clonotype was seen many times. The gene calls are TRBV20-1 and TRBJ1-1; maybe TRBD1 (6 bases). Germline V gene lookup returns CDR1 DFQATT and CDR2 SNEGSKA (reference sequence). The CDR3 runs to 13 residues. V was shortened by 5 bases and J by 0 bases, with 10 bases between the two germline ends. This chain's CDR3 is CSAWDTLNTEAFF. The DNA of the CDR3 is TGCAGTGCTTGGGACACATTGAACACTGAAGCTTTCTTT.

This clonotype has at least ten counts. This chain joins TRBV20-1 and TRBJ1-5; D unresolved. V was cut by 0 bases and J by 2 bases, with 11 bases left in between. CDR3 size: 15 residues. Germline assignment: CDR1 DFQATT and CDR2 SNEGSKA (reference sequence). The CDR3 is CSARDPVGGNQPQHF. For the CDR3, the DNA is TGCAGTGCTAGAGATCCCGTGGGAGGCAATCAGCCCCAGCATTTT.

There are a few counts of this clonotype. This chain connects TRBV20-1 to TRBJ1-1, with D perhaps matching TRBD1 (6 bases). The CDR3 has 14 residues. The germline V and J ends were trimmed by 1 base and 2 bases, with 11 bases remaining between them. Germline CDR1 is DFQATT and CDR2 is SNEGSKA (reference sequence). This CDR3 reads CSARAGAVNTEAFF. CDR3 in DNA: TGCAGTGCTAGAGCAGGGGCCGTCAACACTGAAGCTTTCTTT.

The V call is TRBV4-1, the J call TRBJ2-7, with 14 bases lining up with TRBD2. Germline V gene sequence: CDR1 MGHRA, CDR2 YSYEKL. With 0 bases clipped from V and 6 bases from J, the junction kept 4 bases outside the gene matches. CDR3 length: 16 residues. The CDR3 loop is CASSQEGLAGGIEQYF. The CDR3 DNA reads as TGCGCCAGCAGCCAAGAAGGACTAGCGGGAGGAATCGAGCAGTACTTC.

This clonotype was seen ten or more times. The chain carries TRBV5-1 and TRBJ2-2; tentative D call: TRBD1 (6 bases). Germline CDR1 reads SGHRS; CDR2 reads YFSETQ. Trimming pared 0 bases from V and 1 base from J, leaving 10 bases between. The CDR3 loop spans 16 amino acids. The CDR3 sequence: CASSLVVGQNTGELFF. The CDR3 coding sequence is TGCGCCAGCAGCTTGGTTGTGGGACAGAACACCGGGGAGCTGTTTTTT.

This clonotype was observed many times. This chain joins TRBV30 and TRBJ1-1; no definite D call. V lost 0 bases and J 7 bases, leaving 12 bases between the germline ends. This CDR3 spans 13 amino acids. Germline V gives CDR1 GTSNPN, CDR2 SVGIG (reference sequence). The CDR3 DNA is TGTGCCTGGAGTGTAGGCCGAGGCTTTGAAGCTTTCTTT. It specifies CAWSVGRGFEAFF.

V is TRBV21-1 and J is TRBJ2-4. TRBV21-1 is termed a pseudogene. The CDR3 totals 14 residues. CDR3 bases: TGTGCCAGCAGCAAACAACTAGCCAAAAACATTCAGTACTTC. This encodes CASSKQLAKNIQYF.